One and the same sample provided the 22 T cell receptor beta chains below, sequenced in a study of blood T cells in healthy people across ages. A sample-barcoded 5' primer and a J-beta primer mix were used in a second PCR of about 7 to 12 cycles. A single record per CDR3 protein comes from TCRdb applying MiXCR to the 5' RACE reads. Of 1.8 million or so distinct CDR3 sequences in the sample, around 40% were seen once. Input material: blood. These receptors originate from a human donor in good health.

CDR3 in amino acids: CATSDEGQPQHF. The CDR3 coding sequence is TGTGCCACCAGTGATGAAGGACAGCCCCAGCATTTT. This chain connects TRBV24-1 to TRBJ1-5; D is unclear. The V and J ends lost 3 bases and 7 bases respectively, with 6 bases between them. Per germline, CDR1 KGHDR and CDR2 SFDVKD. The CDR3 spans 12 residues.

The chain couples TRBV11-1 to TRBJ2-7; D remains unclear. The CDR3 is 12 residues long. CDR1 is SGHAT, CDR2 FQDESV, per germline (reference sequence). V dropped 3 bases and J dropped 5 bases, with 8 bases sitting between them. The CDR3 spells CASSLVYHEQYF. The CDR3 bases are TGTGCCAGCAGCTTGGTCTATCACGAGCAGTACTTC.

J is TRBJ1-4 and V is TRBV7-9, with a tentative D call TRBD1 (5 bases). V lost 4 bases and J 8 bases, leaving 11 bases between the germline ends. The germline gives CDR1 SEHNR, CDR2 FQNEAQ (reference sequence). The CDR3 has 13 residues. Written as DNA, the CDR3 is TGTGCCAGCAGCTCGTCATGGGACGAAAAACTGTTTTTT. It codes for CASSSSWDEKLFF.

V gene TRBV20-1 combines with J gene TRBJ2-3, with a tentative D call TRBD1 (5 bases). The CDR3 covers 15 residues. Germline V CDR1 and CDR2: DFQATT, SNEGSKA (reference sequence). The V gene lost 0 bases and the J gene lost 1 base, with 11 bases spanning the gap. The CDR3 here is CSARELRVGTDTQYF. In DNA, the CDR3 is TGCAGTGCTAGAGAGCTCAGGGTGGGCACAGATACGCAGTATTTT.

This clonotype turned up a few times. The genes are TRBV20-1 and TRBJ1-6; D uncertain. CDR1 DFQATT and CDR2 SNEGSKA come from the germline V gene (reference sequence). The CDR3 totals 12 residues. Trimming shortened V by 5 bases and J by 10 bases, and 12 bases separated the two germline ends. Here the CDR3 reads CSAARLGSPLHF. The CDR3 DNA reads as TGCAGTGCTGCGCGTTTAGGCTCACCCCTCCACTTT.

Many counts were recorded for this clonotype. The chain combines TRBV27 with TRBJ2-7; D unresolved. Trimming shortened V by 5 bases and J by 1 base, and 12 bases separated the two germline ends. This CDR3 is built from 14 residues. Looked up from germline, CDR1 is MNHEY and CDR2 is SMNVEV (reference sequence). The CDR3 reads CASSNQSLSYEQYF. The CDR3 bases are TGTGCCAGCAGTAACCAGAGCCTTTCCTACGAGCAGTACTTC.

As concerns this clonotype: The CDR3 ends on some other residue instead of the conserved phenylalanine or tryptophan, so this is likely a read error. The gene calls are TRBV29-1 and TRBJ2-5, with 8 bases fitting TRBD1. The J call could be wrong; TRBJ2-7 is a better fit for the DNA end. The CDR3 is 17 residues long. Germline loops: CDR1 SQVTM, CDR2 ANQGSEA. Here the CDR3 reads CSVLQRRDRSVTYEQYS. The CDR3 nucleotides are TGCAGCGTCTTACAGAGACGGGACAGGTCCGTGACCTACGAGCAGTACTCC.

This clonotype was observed a few times. The gene calls are TRBV15 and TRBJ2-4; D remains unclear. Germline CDR1 LNHNV, CDR2 YYDKDF (reference sequence). Trimming shortened V by 4 bases and J by 4 bases, and 11 bases separated the two germline ends. There are 14 residues in the CDR3. The CDR3: CATSIWEGKNIQYF. The CDR3 bases are TGTGCCACCAGCATCTGGGAAGGAAAAAACATTCAGTACTTC.

The chain is built from TRBV7-6 and TRBJ1-4; D unclear. CDR1 is SGHVS, CDR2 FNYEAQ, per germline. The CDR3 extends over 15 amino acids. The V gene lost 0 bases and the J gene lost 6 bases, with 11 bases spanning the gap. CDR3 bases: TGTGCCAGCAGCTTAGCTCAGACCTCGGATGAAAAACTGTTTTTT. This gives the protein CASSLAQTSDEKLFF.

The genes are TRBV28 and TRBJ2-7; TRBD1 aligns across 7 bases. The CDR3 covers 15 residues. CDR1 is MDHEN, CDR2 SYDVKM, per germline. V lost 3 bases to trimming and J lost 0 bases; unmatched junction nucleotides: 5. DNA of the CDR3: TGTGCCAGCAGTTTCTACGGGACAGCCTCCTACGAGCAGTACTTC. As protein: CASSFYGTASYEQYF.

This clonotype was detected a few times. The chain carries TRBV27 and TRBJ1-2; D unresolved. This CDR3 comprises 14 residues. V lost 4 bases, J lost 4 bases, and 13 bases lay in between. The germline V gene has CDR1 MNHEY and CDR2 SMNVEV (reference sequence). The CDR3 is CASSSVLRSYGYTF. Here the CDR3 DNA reads TGTGCCAGCAGTTCGGTTCTCAGATCCTATGGCTACACCTTC.

Only one count was recorded for this clonotype. The genes are TRBV4-3 and TRBJ2-1, with D perhaps being TRBD1 or TRBD2 (5 bases each). CDR3 length: 14 residues. V was cut by 1 base and J by 10 bases, with 14 bases left in between. Germline values: CDR1 LGHNA, CDR2 YSLEER. The CDR3: CASSQVEGWQEQFF. The CDR3 DNA is TGCGCCAGCAGCCAAGTTGAGGGGTGGCAGGAGCAGTTCTTC.

With respect to this clonotype: Its ends do not fully match the called genes, so a read error is possible. The chain is built from TRBV29-1 and TRBJ1-4; D might be TRBD1 (6 bases). This CDR3 is 13 amino acids long. From germline, CDR1 is SQVTM and CDR2 ANQGSEA. CDR3 region: CSVRQAGNEELFF. The CDR3, as DNA: TGCAGCGTTCGACAGGCCGGGAATGAAGAACTGTTTTTT.

This clonotype was counted once. This chain connects TRBV7-3 to TRBJ2-1, with 7 bases matching TRBD2. Germline V CDR1 and CDR2: SGHTA, FQGTGA. With V trimmed by 2 bases and J by 8 bases, 12 bases remained unmatched. The CDR3 extends over 16 amino acids. As DNA, the CDR3 is TGTGCCAGCAGCTTACGTGCCAGCGGGGCCCCCGATGAGCAGTTCTTC. Translated, it gives CASSLRASGAPDEQFF.

This chain uses TRBV29-1 with TRBJ1-4, with D possibly matching TRBD1 (5 bases). The CDR3 has 13 residues. Germline CDR1 SQVTM, CDR2 ANQGSEA. Trimming cost V 3 bases and J 6 bases, with 11 bases left between them. Here the CDR3 DNA reads TGCAGCGTTGACTCCACGGGGGATGAAAAACTGTTTTTT. It codes for CSVDSTGDEKLFF.

The CDR3 DNA follows: TGCGCCAGCAAGGATTCGGGGGGCCACAATGAGCAGTTCTTC. Amino acids: CASKDSGGHNEQFF. This chain connects TRBV5-1 to TRBJ2-1; tentative D call: TRBD2 (7 bases). V was cut by 6 bases and J by 5 bases, with 15 bases left in between. Germline CDR1 is SGHRS and CDR2 is YFSETQ. The CDR3 consists of 14 residues. Combining the CDR3 with reference TRBV5-1 and TRBJ2-1 gives the whole variable domain KAGVTQTPRYLIKTRGQQVTLSCSPISGHRSVSWYQQTPGQGLQFLFEYFSETQRNKGNFPGRFSGRQFSNSRSEMNVSTLELGDSALYLCASKDSGGHNEQFFGPGTRLTVL.

In its sample, this clonotype was seen a few times. The rearrangement links TRBV4-2 to TRBJ2-7; D may be TRBD2 (7 bases). The CDR3 is 15 residues long. CDR1 is LGHNA and CDR2 is YNFKEQ in the germline V gene. V gave up 0 bases and J gave up 6 bases, with 15 bases separating them. The CDR3 DNA reads TGTGCCAGCAGCCAAGATGCGGGCGGGGGCGCCGAGCAGTACTTC. This gives the protein CASSQDAGGGAEQYF.

There are a few counts of this clonotype. V is TRBV29-1 and J is TRBJ2-5; D may be TRBD1 (6 bases). Germline CDR1 SQVTM, CDR2 ANQGSEA. V shed 5 bases and J shed 1 base, with 14 bases lying between them. CDR3 length: 14 amino acids. The CDR3 sequence is CSVFLTGSQETQYF. Here the CDR3 DNA reads TGCAGCGTTTTTCTTACAGGGTCCCAAGAGACCCAGTACTTC.

In its sample, this clonotype was seen a few times. The genes are TRBV12-3 or TRBV12-4 and TRBJ2-1; D not certain. The CDR3 is made up of 14 amino acids. Trimming shortened V by 6 bases and J by 1 base, and 10 bases separated the two germline ends. In DNA, the CDR3 is TGTGCCAGCAGACTAAGGTATTCCTACAATGAGCAGTTCTTC. Translating it yields CASRLRYSYNEQFF.

The chain joins TRBV7-2 to TRBJ2-1, with D uncertain. The CDR3 is 12 residues long. The germline CDR1 and CDR2 sequences are SGHTA and FQGNSA. V was shortened by 4 bases and J by 10 bases, with 11 bases between the two germline ends. The DNA for the CDR3 is TGTGCCAGCAGCTCCGACTCATTCGAGCAGTTCTTC. Residues: CASSSDSFEQFF.

J is TRBJ2-1 and V is TRBV12-3 or TRBV12-4; the match to TRBD1 covers 9 bases. V gave up 6 bases and J gave up 4 bases; unmatched junction bases: 10. This CDR3 contains 16 residues. DNA for the CDR3: TGTGCCAGCAGCGGTTACCGGGACAGGGCATACAATGAGCAGTTCTTC. Protein sequence: CASSGYRDRAYNEQFF.

This chain links TRBV10-3 with TRBJ1-2; D is ambiguous. The germline V and J ends were trimmed by 0 bases and 5 bases, with 7 bases remaining between them. Per germline, CDR1 ENHRY and CDR2 SYGVKD. CDR3 length: 13 amino acids. The CDR3 nucleotides are TGTGCCATCAGTGAGTCTAGGAGGTATGGCTACACCTTC. Protein: CAISESRRYGYTF.